This T cell receptor (beta chain) came from a study of PD-1 blockade in classical Hodgkin lymphoma. Regarding this clone: Its target is unknown.

Time point in this sample: cycle 4 day 1 (C4D1), after 5 to 7 weeks of nivolumab. Autologous stem cell transplantation was followed by relapse in every patient, and brentuximab vedotin exposure varied. Clones were sequenced by immunoSEQ multiplex PCR, and TCRdb holds only the in-frame ones, with some missing. The data hold about 51,000 clones, with nearly 80% observed a single time. CDR1 is SGDLS and CDR2 is YYNGEE in the germline V gene. This CDR3 has 16 amino acids. The J segment lost 1 base and the V segment lost 0 bases, leaving 5 bases of the junction unmatched. Study-level findings and limits: By C4D1, CD4+ diversity increased significantly, especially in complete responders.

The genes are TRBV9 and TRBJ2-3; 7 bases fit TRBD1. The sequence derives from a human donor with classical Hodgkin lymphoma. Sample: peripheral blood mononuclear cells (PBMCs), taken before the fourth cycle of nivolumab. The CDR3 region has the DNA TGTGCCAGCAGCGTAGGGGGACAGAGTCGCACAGATACGCAGTATTTT. Its translation: CASSVGGQSRTDTQYF.